This T cell receptor (beta chain) was sequenced for a study of cytomegalovirus exposure and HLA in healthy donors. On the study more broadly: The approximately 120 validation repertoires and the approximately 700 first-cohort repertoires shared a platform, a later analysis reported.

General study points: Rarity marked most TCR sequences, yet some public TCRs occurred in many donors. The investigators catalogued 150 to 200 TCR beta chains as cytomegalovirus-associated.

Using immunoSEQ multiplex PCR, the repertoire was profiled, and TCRdb retains in-frame clones only, with some absent. This table has 300,000 to 350,000 clones, around 90% appearing once. This CDR3 comprises 13 residues. Germline V gene lookup returns CDR1 SEHNR and CDR2 FQNEAQ (reference sequence). Trimming took 2 bases from V and 5 from J, leaving 9 bases between them. As regards this clone: Its antigen is currently unknown.

This chain links TRBV7-9 with TRBJ1-2; D not resolved. Sequenced material: PBMCs. The receptor's source is a young man in good health and CMV-seronegative. CDR3 bases: TGTGCCAGCAGCTTAACCTCCGGGTATGGCTACACCTTC. Protein product: CASSLTSGYGYTF.